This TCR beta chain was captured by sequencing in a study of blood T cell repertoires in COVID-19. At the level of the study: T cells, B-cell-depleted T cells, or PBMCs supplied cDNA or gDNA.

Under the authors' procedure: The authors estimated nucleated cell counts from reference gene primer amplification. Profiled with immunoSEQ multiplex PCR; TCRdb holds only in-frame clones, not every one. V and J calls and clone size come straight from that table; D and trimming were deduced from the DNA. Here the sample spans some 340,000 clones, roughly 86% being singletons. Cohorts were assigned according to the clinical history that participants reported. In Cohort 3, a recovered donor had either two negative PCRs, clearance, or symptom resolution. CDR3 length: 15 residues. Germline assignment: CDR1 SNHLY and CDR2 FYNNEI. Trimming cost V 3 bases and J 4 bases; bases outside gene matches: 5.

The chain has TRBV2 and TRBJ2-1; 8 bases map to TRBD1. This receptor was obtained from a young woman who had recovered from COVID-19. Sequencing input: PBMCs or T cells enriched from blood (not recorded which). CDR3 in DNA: TGTGCCAGCAGTGACCAGGACAGGGAATACAATGAGCAGTTCTTC. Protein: CASSDQDREYNEQFF.